Given below is one T cell receptor (beta chain) in context. The data originate from a study of blood T cell repertoires in COVID-19. About the research overall: The United States, Italy and Spain provided the acute and convalescent COVID-19 samples. Sources were T cells, B-cell-depleted T cells, or PBMCs; the material itself was cDNA or gDNA.

Per the original data handling: Amplified reference gene primers provided the basis for estimating nucleated cell counts. The repertoire was sequenced with immunoSEQ multiplex PCR; TCRdb's copy has only in-frame clones and lacks some. D and trimming were read from the DNA, whereas the V and J calls and clone size are those reported in that table. Among fewer than 200,000 clones listed, over 80% were seen once. Residents of approximately 25 US areas, aged about 18 to 95 years, made up the participants. This sequence originates from a woman between 50 and 59 years old who had recovered from COVID-19. The material sequenced was PBMCs or T cells enriched from blood (not recorded which).

DNA for the CDR3: TGTGCCAGCACCGACGGGGGGCGTCGAGAAAAACTGTTTTTT. Its protein is CASTDGGRREKLFF. V gene TRBV25-1 combines with J gene TRBJ1-4; maybe TRBD1 (6 bases). V was cut by 7 bases and J by 8 bases, with 17 bases left in between. This CDR3 is built from 14 residues. The germline V gene has CDR1 MGHDK and CDR2 SYGVNS.